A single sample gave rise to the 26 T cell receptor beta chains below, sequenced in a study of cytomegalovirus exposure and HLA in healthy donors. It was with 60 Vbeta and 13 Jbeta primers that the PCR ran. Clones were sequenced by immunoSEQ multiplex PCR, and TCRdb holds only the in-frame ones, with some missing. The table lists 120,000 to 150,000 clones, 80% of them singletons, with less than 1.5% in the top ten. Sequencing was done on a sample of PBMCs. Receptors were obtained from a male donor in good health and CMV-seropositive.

This CDR3 reads CSVEMTSQETQYF. In nucleotides, the CDR3 is TGCAGCGTCGAAATGACTAGCCAAGAGACCCAGTACTTC. The chain has TRBV29-1 and TRBJ2-5, with TRBD2 as a possible D gene (6 bases). The germline V and J ends were trimmed by 6 bases and 1 base, with 12 bases remaining between them. CDR1 and CDR2 from the germline V gene are SQVTM and ANQGSEA. CDR3 length: 13 amino acids.

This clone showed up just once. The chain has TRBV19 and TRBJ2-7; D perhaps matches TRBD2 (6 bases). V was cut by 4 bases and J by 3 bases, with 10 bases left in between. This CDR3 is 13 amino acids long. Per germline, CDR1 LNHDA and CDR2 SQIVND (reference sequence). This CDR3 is CASSRGGHYEQYF. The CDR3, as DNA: TGTGCCAGTAGTAGGGGAGGCCACTACGAGCAGTACTTC.

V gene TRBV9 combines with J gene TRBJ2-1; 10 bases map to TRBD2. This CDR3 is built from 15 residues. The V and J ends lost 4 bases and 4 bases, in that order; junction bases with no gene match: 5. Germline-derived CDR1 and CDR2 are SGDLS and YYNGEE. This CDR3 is CASSWGLATYNEQFF. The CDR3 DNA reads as TGTGCCAGCAGCTGGGGACTAGCGACTTACAATGAGCAGTTCTTC.

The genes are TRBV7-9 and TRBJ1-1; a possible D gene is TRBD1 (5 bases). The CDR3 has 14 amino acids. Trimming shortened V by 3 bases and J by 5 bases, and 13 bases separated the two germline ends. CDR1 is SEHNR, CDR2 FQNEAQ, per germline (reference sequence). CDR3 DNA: TGTGCCAGCAGCTTCGGGGGTAAGGTAACTGAAGCTTTCTTT. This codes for CASSFGGKVTEAFF.

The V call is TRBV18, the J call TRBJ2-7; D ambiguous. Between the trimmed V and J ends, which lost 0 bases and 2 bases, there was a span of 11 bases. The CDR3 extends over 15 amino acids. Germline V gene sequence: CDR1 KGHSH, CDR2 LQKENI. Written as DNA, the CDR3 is TGTGCCAGCTCACCACCGCAGAGAGGAGCCTACGAGCAGTACTTC. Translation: CASSPPQRGAYEQYF.

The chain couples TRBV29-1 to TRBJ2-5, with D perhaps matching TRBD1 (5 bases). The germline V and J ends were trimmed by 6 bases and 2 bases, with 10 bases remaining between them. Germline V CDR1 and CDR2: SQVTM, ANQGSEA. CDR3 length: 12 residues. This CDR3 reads CSVDRQQETQYF. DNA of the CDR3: TGCAGCGTCGACAGACAACAAGAGACCCAGTACTTC.

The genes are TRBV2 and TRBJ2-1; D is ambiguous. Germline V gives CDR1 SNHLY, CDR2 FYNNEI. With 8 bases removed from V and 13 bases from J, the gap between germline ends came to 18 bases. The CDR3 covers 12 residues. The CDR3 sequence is CASESDTRLQFF. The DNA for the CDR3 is TGTGCCAGCGAGTCCGACACTCGGTTACAGTTCTTC.

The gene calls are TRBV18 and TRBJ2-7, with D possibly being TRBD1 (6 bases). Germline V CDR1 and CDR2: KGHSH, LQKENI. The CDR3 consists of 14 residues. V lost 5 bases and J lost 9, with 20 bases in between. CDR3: CASSVLTGNLRQYF. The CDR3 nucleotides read TGTGCCAGCTCAGTTCTCACAGGGAACCTCCGGCAGTACTTC. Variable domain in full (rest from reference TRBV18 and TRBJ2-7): NAGVMQNPRHLVRRRGQEARLRCSPMKGHSHVYWYRQLPEEGLKFMVYLQKENIIDESGMPKERFSAEFPKEGPSILRIQQVVRGDSAAYFCASSVLTGNLRQYFGPGTRLTVT.

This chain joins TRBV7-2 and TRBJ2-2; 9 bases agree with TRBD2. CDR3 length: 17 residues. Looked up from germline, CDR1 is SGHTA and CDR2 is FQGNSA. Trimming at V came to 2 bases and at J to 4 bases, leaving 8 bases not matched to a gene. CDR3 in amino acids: CASSLRAGGPVTGELFF. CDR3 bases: TGTGCCAGCAGCTTAAGGGCGGGAGGGCCCGTCACCGGGGAGCTGTTTTTT.

The DNA of the CDR3 is TGTGCCAGCCTGGGACTAGCGTTGAACACCGGGGAGCTGTTTTTT. Protein product: CASLGLALNTGELFF. J is TRBJ2-2 and V is TRBV6-5; TRBD2 agrees at 10 bases. CDR1 and CDR2 from the germline V gene are MNHEY and SVGAGI. The CDR3 loop spans 15 amino acids. V shed 8 bases, J shed 1 base, and the junction held 4 bases outside the gene matches.

In DNA form, the CDR3 reads TGTGCCAGCAGCCAGGACAGGCGAGATGGCTACACCTTC. Translation gives CASSQDRRDGYTF. The chain combines TRBV28 with TRBJ1-2; 7 nucleotides match TRBD1. V shed 6 bases and J 6 bases; nucleotides not matched to a gene: 7. The CDR3 covers 13 residues. CDR1 is MDHEN and CDR2 is SYDVKM in the germline V gene.

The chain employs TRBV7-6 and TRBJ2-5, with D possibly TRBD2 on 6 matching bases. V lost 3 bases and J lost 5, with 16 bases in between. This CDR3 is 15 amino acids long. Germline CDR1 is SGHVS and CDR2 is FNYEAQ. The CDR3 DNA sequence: TGTGCCAGCAGCTTCCGGGAGAGCCCTTGGGAGACCCAGTACTTC. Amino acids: CASSFRESPWETQYF.

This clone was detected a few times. The CDR3 nucleotides are TGTGCCAGCGCTCACAGGGTAGCGGGAGACACCGGGGAGCTGTTTTTT. Translating gives CASAHRVAGDTGELFF. The genes are TRBV7-9 and TRBJ2-2; 9 nucleotides line up with TRBD2. CDR1 is SEHNR, CDR2 FQNEAQ, per germline (reference sequence). This CDR3 has 16 residues. V was pared by 8 bases and J by 3 bases, with 10 bases of the junction left unmatched. The complete variable domain, with remaining parts taken from reference TRBV7-9 and TRBJ2-2, reads DTGVSQNPRHKITKRGQNVTFRCDPISEHNRLYWYRQTLGQGPEFLTYFQNEAQLEKSRLLSDRFSAERPKGSFSTLEIQRTEQGDSAMYLCASAHRVAGDTGELFFGEGSRLTVL.

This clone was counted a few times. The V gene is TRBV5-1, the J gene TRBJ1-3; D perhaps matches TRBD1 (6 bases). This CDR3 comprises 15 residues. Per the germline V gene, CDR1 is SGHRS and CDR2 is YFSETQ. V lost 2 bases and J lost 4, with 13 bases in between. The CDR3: CASSLQGTRGNTIYF. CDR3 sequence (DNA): TGCGCCAGCAGCTTACAGGGAACCCGAGGAAACACCATATATTTT.

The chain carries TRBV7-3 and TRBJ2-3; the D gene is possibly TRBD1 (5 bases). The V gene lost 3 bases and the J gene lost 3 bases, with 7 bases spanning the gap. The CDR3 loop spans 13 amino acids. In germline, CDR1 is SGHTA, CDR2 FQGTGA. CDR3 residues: CASSFRQTDTQYF. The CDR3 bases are TGTGCCAGCAGCTTCCGACAGACAGATACGCAGTATTTT.

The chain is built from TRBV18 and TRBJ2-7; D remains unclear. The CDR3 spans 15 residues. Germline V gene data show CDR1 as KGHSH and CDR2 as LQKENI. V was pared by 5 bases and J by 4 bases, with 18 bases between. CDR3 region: CASSILGTRAYEQYF. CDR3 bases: TGTGCCAGCTCAATTCTAGGTACGCGAGCTTACGAGCAGTACTTC.

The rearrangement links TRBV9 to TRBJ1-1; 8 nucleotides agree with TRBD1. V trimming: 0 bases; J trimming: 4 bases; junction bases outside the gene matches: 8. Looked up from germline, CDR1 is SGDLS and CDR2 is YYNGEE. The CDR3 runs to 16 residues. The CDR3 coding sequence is TGTGCCAGCAGCGTAGGGACAGGGCCCCTGGGCACTGAAGCTTTCTTT. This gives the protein CASSVGTGPLGTEAFF.

CDR3 DNA sequence: TGCGCCAGCAGCTATTCTAGCGGGAGTTCTTACGAGCAGTACTTC. This sequence encodes CASSYSSGSSYEQYF. The chain uses TRBV5-1 and TRBJ2-7, with 10 bases matching TRBD2. The CDR3 has 15 residues. Trimming took 3 bases from V and 4 from J; bases not matched to a gene: 7. Per the germline V gene, CDR1 is SGHRS and CDR2 is YFSETQ.

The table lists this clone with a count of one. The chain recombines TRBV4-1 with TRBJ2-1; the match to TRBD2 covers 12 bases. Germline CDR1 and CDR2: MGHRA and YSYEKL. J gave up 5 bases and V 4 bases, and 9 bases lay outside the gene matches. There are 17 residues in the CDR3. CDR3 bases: TGCGCCAGCAGCCTAGACCCGGGACTAGCGGGTAACAATGAGCAGTTCTTC. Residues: CASSLDPGLAGNNEQFF.

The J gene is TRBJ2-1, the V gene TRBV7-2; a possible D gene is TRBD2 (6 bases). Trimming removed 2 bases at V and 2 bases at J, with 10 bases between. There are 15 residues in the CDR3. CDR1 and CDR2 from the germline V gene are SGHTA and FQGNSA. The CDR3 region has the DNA TGTGCCAGCAGCTTACTAGCGCCCCCCTACAATGAGCAGTTCTTC. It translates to CASSLLAPPYNEQFF. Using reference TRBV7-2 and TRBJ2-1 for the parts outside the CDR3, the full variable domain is GAGVSQSPSNKVTEKGKDVELRCDPISGHTALYWYRQSLGQGLEFLIYFQGNSAPDKSGLPSDRFSAERTGGSVSTLTIQRTQQEDSAVYLCASSLLAPPYNEQFFGPGTRLTVL.

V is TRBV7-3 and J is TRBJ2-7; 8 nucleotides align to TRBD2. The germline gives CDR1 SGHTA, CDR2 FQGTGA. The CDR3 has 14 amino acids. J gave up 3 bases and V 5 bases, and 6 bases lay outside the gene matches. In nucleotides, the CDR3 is TGTGCCAGCAGCCCGGGGGGGGCCAACTACGAGCAGTACTTC. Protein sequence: CASSPGGANYEQYF.

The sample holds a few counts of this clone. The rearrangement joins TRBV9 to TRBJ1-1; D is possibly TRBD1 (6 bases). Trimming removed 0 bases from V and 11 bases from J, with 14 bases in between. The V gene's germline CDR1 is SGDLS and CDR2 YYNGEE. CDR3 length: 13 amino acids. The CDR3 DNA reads TGTGCCAGCAGCGTAGGTCTACAGGGTACCGCTTTCTTT. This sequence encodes CASSVGLQGTAFF.

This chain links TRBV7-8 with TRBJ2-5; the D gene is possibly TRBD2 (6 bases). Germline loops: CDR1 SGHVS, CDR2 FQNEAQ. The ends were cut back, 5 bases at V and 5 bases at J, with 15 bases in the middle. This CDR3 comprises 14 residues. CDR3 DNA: TGTGCCAGCAGCGGAAGGGACTGCCTCGAGACCCAGTACTTC. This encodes CASSGRDCLETQYF.

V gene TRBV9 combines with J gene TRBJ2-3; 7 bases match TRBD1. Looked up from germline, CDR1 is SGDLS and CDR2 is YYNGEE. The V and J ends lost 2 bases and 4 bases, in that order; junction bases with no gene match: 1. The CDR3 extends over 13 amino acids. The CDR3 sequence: CASSVDRADTQYF. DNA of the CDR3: TGTGCCAGCAGCGTCGACAGGGCAGATACGCAGTATTTT.

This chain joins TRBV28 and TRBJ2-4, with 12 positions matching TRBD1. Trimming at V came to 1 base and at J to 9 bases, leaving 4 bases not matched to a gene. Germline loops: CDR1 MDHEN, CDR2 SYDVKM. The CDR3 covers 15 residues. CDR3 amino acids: CASSLYGTGGGIQYF. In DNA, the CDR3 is TGTGCCAGCAGTTTATATGGGACAGGGGGCGGCATTCAGTACTTC.

Written as DNA, the CDR3 is TGTGCCAGCAGCACCGGACAGTCCTGGATGACCGGGGAGCTGTTTTTT. It encodes CASSTGQSWMTGELFF. V gene TRBV9 combines with J gene TRBJ2-2, with a weak D call TRBD1 (6 bases). Germline lookup yields CDR1 SGDLS and CDR2 YYNGEE. The V end was cut by 4 bases, the J end by 5 bases, with 18 bases between. This CDR3 is 16 amino acids long.